The T cell receptor beta chain described here comes from a study of cytomegalovirus exposure and HLA in healthy donors. General study findings and limits: In a later analysis, a genetic analysis reported fewer productive-TCR N-insertions in an Asian-associated ancestry cluster than the cohort average. One variant, a missense change in DCLRE1C, was linked in a later analysis to TCR beta V- and J-gene trimming.

Trimming pared 3 bases from V and 3 bases from J, leaving 15 bases between. The CDR3 totals 15 residues. Per the germline V gene, CDR1 is LNHDA and CDR2 is SQIVND (reference sequence). With 60 Vbeta and 13 Jbeta primers, the PCR was carried out. Repertoires were generated with immunoSEQ multiplex PCR, while TCRdb's copy carries only in-frame clones and drops some. The sample data list roughly 51,000 clones. About this clone itself: What it recognizes is unknown.

The sample comprised PBMCs. The receptor was isolated from a woman between 50 and 59 years old in good health and CMV-seropositive. The rearrangement uses TRBV19 and TRBJ2-7; TRBD2 is a possible D gene (5 bases). DNA for the CDR3: TGTGCCAGTAGTATCAGACAAGAGGGTCACTACGAGCAGTACTTC. Residues: CASSIRQEGHYEQYF.